This T cell receptor beta chain was sequenced during a study of CD8 T cells in Susac syndrome. RNA amounts of roughly 0.45 to 1 ug underwent reverse transcription with random hexamers. Coverage of TCR beta CDR3 amplification by immunoSEQ multiplex PCR extended to 54 Vbeta and 13 Jbeta. TCRdb called the immunoSEQ multiplex PCR reads again in MiXCR, with one record for every CDR3 protein. The sample has 400,000 or so distinct CDR3 sequences; 85% are singletons. The germline CDR1 and CDR2 sequences are MNHEY and SMNVEV (reference sequence). V lost 4 bases and J lost 5, with 12 bases in between. The CDR3 length is 13 residues. CD8+ and CD4+ T cells from blood underwent TCR beta sequencing, which was carried out in a high-throughput format. The multiple sclerosis control group consisted of treatment-naive patients whose relapsing-remitting disease, which was either stable or active, fulfilled revised McDonald criteria. Through negative isolation, CD4+ and CD8+ T cells were obtained, while TEMRA cells were enriched using FACS.

The sequencing sample was made of CD8+ T cells from PBMCs. The chain is built from TRBV27 and TRBJ2-7; a possible D gene is TRBD2 (6 bases). The receptor was derived from a human donor with multiple sclerosis. CDR3: CASSYGGINEQYF. The CDR3, as DNA: TGTGCCAGCAGTTACGGGGGAATAAACGAGCAGTACTTC.